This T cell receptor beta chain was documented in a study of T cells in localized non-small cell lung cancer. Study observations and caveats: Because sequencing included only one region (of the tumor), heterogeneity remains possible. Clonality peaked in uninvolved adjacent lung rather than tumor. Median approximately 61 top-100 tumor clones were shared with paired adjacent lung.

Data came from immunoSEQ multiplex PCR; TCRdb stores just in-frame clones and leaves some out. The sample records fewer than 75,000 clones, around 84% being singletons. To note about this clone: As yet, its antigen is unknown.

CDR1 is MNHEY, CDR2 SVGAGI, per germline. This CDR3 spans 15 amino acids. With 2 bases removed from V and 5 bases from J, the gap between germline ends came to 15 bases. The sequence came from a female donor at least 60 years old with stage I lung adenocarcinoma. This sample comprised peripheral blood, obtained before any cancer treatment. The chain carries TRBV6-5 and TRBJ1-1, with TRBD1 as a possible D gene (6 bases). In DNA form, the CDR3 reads TGTGCCAGCAGTTACGTGGCCACAGGGTGGACTGAAGCTTTCTTT. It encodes CASSYVATGWTEAFF.